The rows below give T cell receptor beta chains drawn from one sample of a study of cytomegalovirus exposure and HLA in healthy donors. Generated by immunoSEQ multiplex PCR, the TCRdb table keeps only in-frame clones and is missing some. This sample yields some 260,000 clones, of which roughly 90% are seen a single time; 12% belongs to the top ten. Sequenced sample: PBMCs. All receptors derive from a man between 18 and 29 years old in good health and CMV-seropositive. CDR3s include the opening cysteine and the closing phenylalanine or tryptophan. A D gene is named only where the DNA matches it firmly. Size is omitted from some rows. Given values are once, few, many or a class for expanded clones.

len	d_gene	j_gene	abundance	v_gene	CDR3nt	CDR3aa
15	NA	TRBJ2-7	NA	TRBV28	TGTGCCAGCAGTTCCATTTCGAACGGACGAGGCGAGCAGTACTTC	CASSSISNGRGEQYF
13	NA	TRBJ1-1	few	TRBV6-4	TGTGCCAGCAGTGCCGACAGGAACACTGAAGCTTTCTTT	CASSADRNTEAFF
15	NA	TRBJ1-4	NA	TRBV12-5	TGTGCTAGTGGTTTGGCGACGGGGGCCCTAGGGAAACTGTTTTTT	CASGLATGALGKLFF
15	NA	TRBJ2-7	NA	TRBV11-2	TGTGCCAGCAGCTTAGATCTCGGGCCGAACTACGAGCAGTACTTC	CASSLDLGPNYEQYF
13	NA	TRBJ1-2	few	TRBV28	TGTGCCAGCAGTTTTCGGGCTCCTTATGGCTACACCTTC	CASSFRAPYGYTF
15	NA	TRBJ2-2	NA	TRBV5-4	TGTGCCAGCAGCTTGAAATTTCGGGGTACCGGGGAGCTGTTTTTT	CASSLKFRGTGELFF
14	TRBD1	TRBJ1-4	once	TRBV30	TGTGCCTGGAGTTTTACAGGGGCTAATGAAAAACTGTTTTTT	CAWSFTGANEKLFF
15	NA	TRBJ1-4	NA	TRBV2	TGTGCCAGCAGTGCTATGACAGGCTTTAATGAAAAACTGTTTTTT	CASSAMTGFNEKLFF
15	TRBD1	TRBJ2-7	few	TRBV27	TGTGCCAGCAGTTTGTCAGGGACAGGGGGCGGTGAGCAGTACTTC	CASSLSGTGGGEQYF
16	TRBD1	TRBJ1-3	NA	TRBV10-2	TGCGCCAGCAGTAGACAGGGGACAAACTTTGGAAACACCATATATTTT	CASSRQGTNFGNTIYF
15	TRBD1	TRBJ2-3	NA	TRBV2	TGTGCCAGCGTCATGGGCCAGGGGGACACAGATACGCAGTATTTT	CASVMGQGDTDTQYF
14	NA	TRBJ1-1	NA	TRBV4-3	TGCGCCAGCAGCCAACAACTACGGATGCCTGAAGCTTTCTTT	CASSQQLRMPEAFF
13	NA	TRBJ2-7	NA	TRBV5-4	TGTGCCAGCAGCTTTGGGACTCGAAACGAGCAGTACTTC	CASSFGTRNEQYF
14	TRBD1	TRBJ1-1	NA	TRBV19	TGTGCCAGTACCTTACAGGGGGGGAACACTGAAGCTTTCTTT	CASTLQGGNTEAFF
16	NA	TRBJ2-1	NA	TRBV6-1	TGTGCCAGCAGTGAAGAGCGGTCCGTTCTTTACAATGAGCAGTTCTTC	CASSEERSVLYNEQFF
13	NA	TRBJ1-2	once	TRBV7-2	TGTGCCAGCAGCTTATATAAGAACTATGGCTACACCTTC	CASSLYKNYGYTF
15	NA	TRBJ2-6	NA	TRBV5-4	TGTGCCAGCAGCTCTGGGACATCTGGGGCCAACGTCCTGACTTTC	CASSSGTSGANVLTF
15	NA	TRBJ2-7	NA	TRBV18	TGTGCCAGCTCACCAAATCCCGAGGCTTCCTACGAGCAGTACTTC	CASSPNPEASYEQYF
17	TRBD1	TRBJ2-7	NA	TRBV6-1	TGTGCCAGCAGTGAAGGGGGTTGGGACAGCGTCTCCTACGAGCAGTACTTC	CASSEGGWDSVSYEQYF
15	NA	TRBJ1-1	NA	TRBV4-1	TGCGCCAGCAGCCAAGACTCAGGGTTGTTGACTGAAGCTTTCTTT	CASSQDSGLLTEAFF
13	NA	TRBJ1-5	NA	TRBV15	TGTGCCACCAGCAGAGAGGGGAATCAGCCCCAGCATTTT	CATSREGNQPQHF
12	TRBD1	TRBJ1-1	NA	TRBV9	TGTGCCAGCAGCGCGACAGGGTCTGAAGCTTTCTTT	CASSATGSEAFF
16	TRBD2	TRBJ2-2	NA	TRBV27	TGTGCCAGCAGTTCTGGACTAGCGGCGAACACCGGGGAGCTGTTTTTT	CASSSGLAANTGELFF
12	NA	TRBJ2-3	NA	TRBV25-1	TGTGCCAGCAGTGAATCCACAGATACGCAGTATTTT	CASSESTDTQYF
14	TRBD1	TRBJ1-2	once	TRBV29-1	TGCAGCGTTGAAAAGACAGGGGAGGCTTTTGGCTACACCTTC	CSVEKTGEAFGYTF
12	NA	TRBJ2-3	NA	TRBV5-1	TGCGCCAGCAGCCCTGGGAAAGATACGCAGTATTTT	CASSPGKDTQYF
14	NA	TRBJ1-2	NA	TRBV6-5	TGTGCCAGCAGTTACAGCCCGGGACTAACCGGCTACACCTTC	CASSYSPGLTGYTF
16	NA	TRBJ2-1	NA	TRBV12-1	TGTGCCAGCAGCTTCCTATCAGGGCTCTCCTACAATGAGCAGTTCTTC	CASSFLSGLSYNEQFF
14	NA	TRBJ1-3	NA	TRBV11-2	TGTGCCAGCAGCTTAACACAGCCTGGAAACACCATATATTTT	CASSLTQPGNTIYF
15	NA	TRBJ1-5	NA	TRBV27	TGTGCCAGCAGGGTTGGAATTCATAGCAATCAGCCCCAGCATTTT	CASRVGIHSNQPQHF
16	NA	TRBJ2-3	NA	TRBV7-9	TGTGCCAGCAGGACCTACAGGGATTGGAGCACAGATACGCAGTATTTT	CASRTYRDWSTDTQYF
12	NA	TRBJ1-5	NA	TRBV7-2	TGTGCCAGCAGCCTAAATGGGGGGCCCCAGCATTTT	CASSLNGGPQHF
17	NA	TRBJ1-1	NA	TRBV7-9	TGTGCCAGCAGCTTATGGGGCACACACGGAGGGAACACTGAAGCTTTCTTT	CASSLWGTHGGNTEAFF
15	TRBD1	TRBJ1-5	NA	TRBV7-2	TGTGCCAGCAGCCCAGGGACAGGGGGTGATCAGCCCCAGCATTTT	CASSPGTGGDQPQHF
14	TRBD1	TRBJ2-7	NA	TRBV7-8	TGTGCCAGCAGCCCACATGACAGGGGCTACGAGCAGTACTTC	CASSPHDRGYEQYF
15	TRBD2	TRBJ2-3	NA	TRBV6-1	TGTGCCAGCAGATTGACTAGCGGGGTCACAGATACGCAGTATTTT	CASRLTSGVTDTQYF
13	NA	TRBJ2-7	few	TRBV5-1	TGCGCCAGCAGTGATGACAGTTCCTACGAGCAGTACTTC	CASSDDSSYEQYF
12	TRBD1	TRBJ2-2	once	TRBV29-1	TGCAGTATGACAGGGGAGGCCGGGGAGCTGTTTTTT	CSMTGEAGELFF
11	NA	TRBJ2-1	NA	TRBV11-1	TGTGCCAGCAGCGGCTTCAATGAGCAGTTCTTC	CASSGFNEQFF
14	NA	TRBJ2-7	NA	TRBV5-1	TGCGCCAGCAGCTTAGGCCTGCCTACCTACGAGCAGTACTTC	CASSLGLPTYEQYF
14	NA	TRBJ1-1	NA	TRBV11-3	TGTGCCAGCAGCTACCTGCAGGAGAACACTGAAGCTTTCTTT	CASSYLQENTEAFF
14	NA	TRBJ2-5	NA	TRBV5-1	TGCGCCAGCAGCTTGGCCGGGGGACAAGAGACCCAGTACTTC	CASSLAGGQETQYF
13	TRBD2	TRBJ2-1	NA	TRBV28	TGTGCCAGCTCAGATCGGGGGGGTTATGAGCAGTTCTTC	CASSDRGGYEQFF
14	TRBD1	TRBJ1-2	NA	TRBV27	TGTGCCAGCACCGCAGGGGGGGGTAACTATGGCTACACCTTC	CASTAGGGNYGYTF
13	NA	TRBJ1-2	NA	TRBV28	TGTGCCAGCAGTTTTGGGCAGCTCTATGGCTACACCTTC	CASSFGQLYGYTF